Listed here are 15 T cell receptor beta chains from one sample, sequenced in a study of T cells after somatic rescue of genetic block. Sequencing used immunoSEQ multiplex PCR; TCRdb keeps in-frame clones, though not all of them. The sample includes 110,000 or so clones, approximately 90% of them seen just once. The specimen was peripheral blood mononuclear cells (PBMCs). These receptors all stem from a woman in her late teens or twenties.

The CDR3 DNA sequence: TGTGCCAGTAGTATAATTTCCGACAGTCCTTACTCTGGAAACACCATATATTTT. It translates to CASSIISDSPYSGNTIYF. This chain connects TRBV19 to TRBJ1-3, with D maybe TRBD1 (5 bases). Germline CDR1 LNHDA, CDR2 SQIVND (reference sequence). V shed 2 bases and J shed 0 bases, with 17 bases lying between them. The CDR3 has 18 amino acids. Looking up the rest from reference TRBV19 and TRBJ1-3 gives the full variable domain: DGGITQSPKYLFRKEGQNVTLSCEQNLNHDAMYWYRQDPGQGLRLIYYSQIVNDFQKGDIAEGYSVSREKKESFPLTVTSAQKNPTAFYLCASSIISDSPYSGNTIYFGEGSWLTVV.

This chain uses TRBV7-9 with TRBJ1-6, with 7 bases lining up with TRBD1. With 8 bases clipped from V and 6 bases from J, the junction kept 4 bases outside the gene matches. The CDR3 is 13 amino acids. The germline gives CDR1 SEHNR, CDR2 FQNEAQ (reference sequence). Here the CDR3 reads CASGDSFNSPLHF. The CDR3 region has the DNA TGTGCCAGCGGGGACAGTTTTAATTCACCCCTCCACTTT.

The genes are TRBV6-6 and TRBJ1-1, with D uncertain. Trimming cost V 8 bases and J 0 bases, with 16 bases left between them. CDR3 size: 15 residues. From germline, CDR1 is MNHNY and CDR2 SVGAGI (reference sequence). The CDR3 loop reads CASFLHAEMNTEAFF. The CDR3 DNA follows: TGTGCCAGCTTTTTACACGCGGAGATGAACACTGAAGCTTTCTTT.

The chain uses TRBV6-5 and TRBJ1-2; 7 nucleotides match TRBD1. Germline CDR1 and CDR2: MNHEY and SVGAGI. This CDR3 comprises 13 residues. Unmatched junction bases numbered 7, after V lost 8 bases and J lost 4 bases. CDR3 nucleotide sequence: TGTGCCAGCGGACAGGCAGGGGGCTATGGCTACACCTTC. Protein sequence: CASGQAGGYGYTF.

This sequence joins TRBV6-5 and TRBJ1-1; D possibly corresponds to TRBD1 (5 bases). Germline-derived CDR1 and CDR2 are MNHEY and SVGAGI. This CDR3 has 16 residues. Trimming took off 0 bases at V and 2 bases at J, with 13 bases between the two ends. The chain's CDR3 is CASSYSGVTFNTEAFF. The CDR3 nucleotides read TGTGCCAGCAGTTACTCGGGGGTGACCTTTAACACTGAAGCTTTCTTT.

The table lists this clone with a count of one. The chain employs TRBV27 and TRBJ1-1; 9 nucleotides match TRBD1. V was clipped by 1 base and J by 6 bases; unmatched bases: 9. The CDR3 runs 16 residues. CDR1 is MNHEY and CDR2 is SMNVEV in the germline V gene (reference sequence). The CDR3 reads CASSLLLGQGTAEAFF. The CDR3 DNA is TGTGCCAGCAGTTTATTGCTCGGACAGGGGACTGCTGAAGCTTTCTTT.

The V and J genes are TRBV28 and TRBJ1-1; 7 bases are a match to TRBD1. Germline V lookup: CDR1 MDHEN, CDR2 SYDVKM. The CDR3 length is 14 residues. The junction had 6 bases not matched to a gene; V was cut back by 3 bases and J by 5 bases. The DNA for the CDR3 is TGTGCCAGCAGTTTGCCCCCAGGGGGTACTGAAGCTTTCTTT. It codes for CASSLPPGGTEAFF.

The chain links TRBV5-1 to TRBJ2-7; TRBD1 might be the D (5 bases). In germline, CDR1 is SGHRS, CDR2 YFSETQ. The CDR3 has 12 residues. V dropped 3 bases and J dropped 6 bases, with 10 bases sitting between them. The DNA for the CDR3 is TGCGCCAGCAGCTATACAGGTTCCGAGCAGTACTTC. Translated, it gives CASSYTGSEQYF. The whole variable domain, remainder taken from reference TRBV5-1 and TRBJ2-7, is KAGVTQTPRYLIKTRGQQVTLSCSPISGHRSVSWYQQTPGQGLQFLFEYFSETQRNKGNFPGRFSGRQFSNSRSEMNVSTLELGDSALYLCASSYTGSEQYFGPGTRLTVT.

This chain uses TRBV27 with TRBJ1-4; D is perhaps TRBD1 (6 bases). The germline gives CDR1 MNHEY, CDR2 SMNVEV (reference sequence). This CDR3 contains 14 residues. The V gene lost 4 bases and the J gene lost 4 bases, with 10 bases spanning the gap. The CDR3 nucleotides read TGTGCCAGCAGTTCGGACAGCAATAATGAAAAACTGTTTTTT. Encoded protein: CASSSDSNNEKLFF.

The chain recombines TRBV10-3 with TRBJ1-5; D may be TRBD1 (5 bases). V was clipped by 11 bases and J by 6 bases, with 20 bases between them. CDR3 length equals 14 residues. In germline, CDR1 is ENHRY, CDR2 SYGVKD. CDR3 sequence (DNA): TGTGCCTCCCGGGTACAGGAGAGTGGTCAGCCCCAGCATTTT. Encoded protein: CASRVQESGQPQHF.

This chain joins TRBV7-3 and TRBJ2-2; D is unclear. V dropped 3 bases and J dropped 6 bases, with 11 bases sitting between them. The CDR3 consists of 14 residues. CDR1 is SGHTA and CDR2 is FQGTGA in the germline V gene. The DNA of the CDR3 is TGTGCCAGCAGCTTGGGCCAGACCTCCGGGGAGCTGTTTTTT. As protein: CASSLGQTSGELFF.

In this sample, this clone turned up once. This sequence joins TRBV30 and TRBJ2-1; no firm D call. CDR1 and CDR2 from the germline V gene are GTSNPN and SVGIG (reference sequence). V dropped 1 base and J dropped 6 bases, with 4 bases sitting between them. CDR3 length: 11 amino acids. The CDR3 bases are TGTGCCTGGAGTGAAAGCAATGAGCAGTTCTTC. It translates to CAWSESNEQFF.

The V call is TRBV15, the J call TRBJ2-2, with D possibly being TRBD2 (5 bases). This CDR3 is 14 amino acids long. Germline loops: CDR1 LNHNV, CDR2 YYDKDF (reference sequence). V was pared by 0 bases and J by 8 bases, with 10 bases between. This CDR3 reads CATSRDPGWGELFF. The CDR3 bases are TGTGCCACCAGCAGAGATCCGGGGTGGGGGGAGCTGTTTTTT.

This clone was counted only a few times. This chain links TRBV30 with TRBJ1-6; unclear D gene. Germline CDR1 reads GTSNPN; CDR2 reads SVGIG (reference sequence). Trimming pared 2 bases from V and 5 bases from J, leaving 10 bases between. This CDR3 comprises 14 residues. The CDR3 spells CAWSPPTNNSPLHF. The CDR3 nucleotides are TGTGCCTGGAGTCCCCCTACAAATAATTCACCCCTCCACTTT.

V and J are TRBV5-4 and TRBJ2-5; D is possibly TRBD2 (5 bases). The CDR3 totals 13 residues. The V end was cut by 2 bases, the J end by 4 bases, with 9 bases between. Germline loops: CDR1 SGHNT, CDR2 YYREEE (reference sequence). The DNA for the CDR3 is TGTGCCAGCAGCTTCAGTGGGAGAGAGACCCAGTACTTC. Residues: CASSFSGRETQYF.